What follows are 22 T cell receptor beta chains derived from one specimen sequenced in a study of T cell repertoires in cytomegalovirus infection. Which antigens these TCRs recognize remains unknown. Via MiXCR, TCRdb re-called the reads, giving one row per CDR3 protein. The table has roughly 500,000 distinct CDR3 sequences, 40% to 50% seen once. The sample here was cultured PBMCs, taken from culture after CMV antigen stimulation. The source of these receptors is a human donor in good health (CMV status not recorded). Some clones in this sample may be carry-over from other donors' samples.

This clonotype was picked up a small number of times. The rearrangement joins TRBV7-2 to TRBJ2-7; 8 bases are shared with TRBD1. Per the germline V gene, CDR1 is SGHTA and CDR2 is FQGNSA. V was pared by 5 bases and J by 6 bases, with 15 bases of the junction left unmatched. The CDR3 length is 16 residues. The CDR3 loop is CASSLTGPAGGGEQYF. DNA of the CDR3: TGTGCCAGCAGCCTGACAGGGCCGGCAGGGGGCGGCGAGCAGTACTTC. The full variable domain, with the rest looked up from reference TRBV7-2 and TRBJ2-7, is GAGVSQSPSNKVTEKGKDVELRCDPISGHTALYWYRQSLGQGLEFLIYFQGNSAPDKSGLPSDRFSAERTGGSVSTLTIQRTQQEDSAVYLCASSLTGPAGGGEQYFGPGTRLTVT.

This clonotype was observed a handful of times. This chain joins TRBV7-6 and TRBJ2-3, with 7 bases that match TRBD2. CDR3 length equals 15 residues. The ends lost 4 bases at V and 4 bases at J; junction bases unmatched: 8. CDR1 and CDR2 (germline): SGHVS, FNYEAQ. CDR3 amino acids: CASSSGGVGSDTQYF. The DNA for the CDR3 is TGTGCCAGCAGCTCGGGAGGAGTGGGTTCAGATACGCAGTATTTT.

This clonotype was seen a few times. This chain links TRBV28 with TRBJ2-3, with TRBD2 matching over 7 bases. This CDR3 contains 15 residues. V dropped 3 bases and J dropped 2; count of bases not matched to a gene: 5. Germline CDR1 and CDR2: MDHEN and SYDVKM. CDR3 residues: CASSLAGVITDTQYF. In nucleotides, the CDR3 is TGTGCCAGCAGTTTGGCGGGAGTTATCACAGATACGCAGTATTTT.

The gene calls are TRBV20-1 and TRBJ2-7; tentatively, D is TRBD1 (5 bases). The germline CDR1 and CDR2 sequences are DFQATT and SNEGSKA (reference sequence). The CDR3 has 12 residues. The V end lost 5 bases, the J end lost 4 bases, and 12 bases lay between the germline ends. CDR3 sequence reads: CSAGRVSYEQYF. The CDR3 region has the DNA TGCAGTGCTGGCAGGGTTTCTTACGAGCAGTACTTC.

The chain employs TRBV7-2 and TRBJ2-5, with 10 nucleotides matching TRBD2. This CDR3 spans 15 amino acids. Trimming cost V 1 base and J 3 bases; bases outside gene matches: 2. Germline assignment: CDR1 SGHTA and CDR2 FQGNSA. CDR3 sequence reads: CASSLGTSGEETQYF. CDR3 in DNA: TGTGCCAGCAGCTTAGGGACTAGCGGAGAAGAGACCCAGTACTTC.

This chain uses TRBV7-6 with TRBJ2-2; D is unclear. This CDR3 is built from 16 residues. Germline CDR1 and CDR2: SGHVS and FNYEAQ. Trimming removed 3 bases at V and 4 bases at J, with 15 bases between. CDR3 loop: CASSFLAGVSTGELFF. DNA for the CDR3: TGTGCCAGCAGCTTTCTTGCAGGAGTAAGCACCGGGGAGCTGTTTTTT.

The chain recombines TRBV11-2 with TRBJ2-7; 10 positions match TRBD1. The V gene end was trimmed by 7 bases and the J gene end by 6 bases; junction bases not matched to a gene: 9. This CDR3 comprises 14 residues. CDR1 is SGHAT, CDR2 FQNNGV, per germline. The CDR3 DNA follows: TGTGCCAGCACCGCCCTTGGGACAGGGGTCGAGCAGTACTTC. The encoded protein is CASTALGTGVEQYF.

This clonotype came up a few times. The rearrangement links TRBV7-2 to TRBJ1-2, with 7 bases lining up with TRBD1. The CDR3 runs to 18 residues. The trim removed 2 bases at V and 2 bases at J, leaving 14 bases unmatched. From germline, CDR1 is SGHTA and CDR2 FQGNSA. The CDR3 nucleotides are TGTGCCAGCAGCTTACTATTCTGGGGCCAGGGGGGAAACTATGGCTACACCTTC. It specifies CASSLLFWGQGGNYGYTF.

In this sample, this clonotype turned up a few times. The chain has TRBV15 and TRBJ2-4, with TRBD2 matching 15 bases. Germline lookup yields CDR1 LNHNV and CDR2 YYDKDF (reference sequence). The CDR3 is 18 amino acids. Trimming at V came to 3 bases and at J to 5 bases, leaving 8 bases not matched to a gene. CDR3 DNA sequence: TGTGCCACCAGCAGGAGGACTAGCGGGGGGGAGGACGAAAACATTCAGTACTTC. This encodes CATSRRTSGGEDENIQYF. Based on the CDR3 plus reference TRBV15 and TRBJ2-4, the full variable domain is DAMVIQNPRYQVTQFGKPVTLSCSQTLNHNVMYWYQQKSSQAPKLLFHYYDKDFNNEADTPDNFQSRRPNTSFCFLDIRSPGLGDTAMYLCATSRRTSGGEDENIQYFGAGTRLSVL.

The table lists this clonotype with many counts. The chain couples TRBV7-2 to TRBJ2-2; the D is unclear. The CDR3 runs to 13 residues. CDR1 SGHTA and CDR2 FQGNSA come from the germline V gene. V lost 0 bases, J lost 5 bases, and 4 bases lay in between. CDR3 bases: TGTGCCAGCAGCTTAGCGCAGACCGGGGAGCTGTTTTTT. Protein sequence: CASSLAQTGELFF.

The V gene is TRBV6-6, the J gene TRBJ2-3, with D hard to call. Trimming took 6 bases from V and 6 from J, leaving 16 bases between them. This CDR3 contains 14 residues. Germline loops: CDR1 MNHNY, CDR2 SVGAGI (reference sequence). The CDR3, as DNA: TGTGCCAGCAGCCCCCAGCCCGGCCGCGATACGCAGTATTTT. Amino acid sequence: CASSPQPGRDTQYF.

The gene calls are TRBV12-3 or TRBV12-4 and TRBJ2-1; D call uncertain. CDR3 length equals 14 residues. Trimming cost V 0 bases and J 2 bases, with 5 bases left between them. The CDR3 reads CASSLAPAYNEQFF. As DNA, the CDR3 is TGTGCCAGCAGTTTAGCGCCGGCCTACAATGAGCAGTTCTTC.

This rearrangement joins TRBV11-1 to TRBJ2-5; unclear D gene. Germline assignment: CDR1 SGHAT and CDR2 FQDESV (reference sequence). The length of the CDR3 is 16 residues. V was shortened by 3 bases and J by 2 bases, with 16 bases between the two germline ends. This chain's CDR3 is CASSFKLIGPQETQYF. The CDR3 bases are TGTGCCAGCAGCTTCAAGCTAATAGGGCCACAAGAGACCCAGTACTTC. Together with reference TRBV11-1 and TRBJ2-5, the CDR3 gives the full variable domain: EAEVAQSPRYKITEKSQAVAFWCDPISGHATLYWYRQILGQGPELLVQFQDESVVDDSQLPKDRFSAERLKGVDSTLKIQPAELGDSAMYLCASSFKLIGPQETQYFGPGTRLLVL.

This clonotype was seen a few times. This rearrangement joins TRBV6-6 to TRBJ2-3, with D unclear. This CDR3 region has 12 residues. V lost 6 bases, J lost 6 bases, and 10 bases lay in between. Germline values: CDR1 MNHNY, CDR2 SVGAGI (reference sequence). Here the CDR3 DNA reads TGTGCCAGCAGGGCGCAGGCTGATACGCAGTATTTT. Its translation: CASRAQADTQYF.

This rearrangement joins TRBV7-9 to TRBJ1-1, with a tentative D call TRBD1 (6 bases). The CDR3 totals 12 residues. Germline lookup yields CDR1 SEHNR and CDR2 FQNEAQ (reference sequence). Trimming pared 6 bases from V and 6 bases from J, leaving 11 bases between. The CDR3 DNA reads TGTGCCAGCAGGTCGGGACAACCTGAAGCTTTCTTT. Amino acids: CASRSGQPEAFF.

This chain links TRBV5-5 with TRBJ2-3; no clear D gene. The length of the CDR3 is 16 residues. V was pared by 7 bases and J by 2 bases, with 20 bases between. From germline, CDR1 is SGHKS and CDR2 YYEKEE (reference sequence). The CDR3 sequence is CASDLPSGPFTDTQYF. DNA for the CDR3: TGTGCCAGCGATCTCCCTAGTGGCCCATTCACAGATACGCAGTATTTT.

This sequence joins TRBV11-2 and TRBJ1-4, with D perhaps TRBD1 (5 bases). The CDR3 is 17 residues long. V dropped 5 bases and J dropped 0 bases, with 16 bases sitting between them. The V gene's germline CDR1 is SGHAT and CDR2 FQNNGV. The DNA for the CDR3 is TGTGCCAGCAGCCCATCCGGTCAGGGCCCAACTAATGAAAAACTGTTTTTT. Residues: CASSPSGQGPTNEKLFF.

CDR3 residues: CASAFIRGTSTDTQYF. The CDR3 DNA follows: TGTGCCAGCGCGTTCATTAGGGGGACTAGCACAGATACGCAGTATTTT. V and J are TRBV12-3 or TRBV12-4 and TRBJ2-3, with D perhaps matching TRBD1 or TRBD2 (6 bases each). CDR3 length: 16 amino acids. V was trimmed by 8 bases and J by 0 bases, leaving 18 bases between them.

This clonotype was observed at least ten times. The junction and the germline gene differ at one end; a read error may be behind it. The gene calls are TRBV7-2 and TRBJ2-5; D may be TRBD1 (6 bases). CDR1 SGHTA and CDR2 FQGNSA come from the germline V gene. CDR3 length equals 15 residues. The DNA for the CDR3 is TGTGCCAGCACCTTAAGATGGGGACACCAGGAGACCCAGTACTTC. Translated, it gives CASTLRWGHQETQYF.

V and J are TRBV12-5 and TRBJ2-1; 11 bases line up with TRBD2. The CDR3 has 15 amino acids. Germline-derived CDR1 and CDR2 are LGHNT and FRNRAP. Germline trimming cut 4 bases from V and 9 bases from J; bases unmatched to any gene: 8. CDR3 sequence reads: CASGSGLAVPGEQFF. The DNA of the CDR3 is TGTGCTAGTGGTTCGGGACTAGCGGTCCCAGGTGAGCAGTTCTTC.

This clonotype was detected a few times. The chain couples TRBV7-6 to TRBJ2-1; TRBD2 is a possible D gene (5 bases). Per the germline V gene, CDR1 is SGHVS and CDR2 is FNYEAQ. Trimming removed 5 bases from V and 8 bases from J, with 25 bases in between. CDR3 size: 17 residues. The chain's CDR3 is CASSTAAAPKKSYEQFF. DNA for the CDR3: TGTGCCAGCAGCACAGCGGCAGCACCCAAGAAATCGTATGAGCAGTTCTTC. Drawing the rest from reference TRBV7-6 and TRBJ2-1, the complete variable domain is GAGVSQSPRYKVTKRGQDVALRCDPISGHVSLYWYRQALGQGPEFLTYFNYEAQQDKSGLPNDRFSAERPEGSISTLTIQRTEQRDSAMYRCASSTAAAPKKSYEQFFGPGTRLTVL.

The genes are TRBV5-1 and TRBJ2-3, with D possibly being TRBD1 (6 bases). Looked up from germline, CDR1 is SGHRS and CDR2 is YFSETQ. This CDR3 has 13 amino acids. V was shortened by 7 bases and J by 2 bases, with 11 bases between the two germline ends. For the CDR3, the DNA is TGCGCCAGCGGTACAGGGATCACAGATACGCAGTATTTT. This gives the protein CASGTGITDTQYF.